The next 4 T cell receptor beta chains were all read from a single sample in a study of cytomegalovirus exposure and HLA in healthy donors. Data came from immunoSEQ multiplex PCR; TCRdb stores just in-frame clones and leaves some out. The table records about 150,000 clones, about 86% of them present only once. Sequenced sample: PBMCs. These TCRs come from a human donor in good health.

The chain carries TRBV6-1 and TRBJ2-5; 11 bases are shared with TRBD1. The V gene end was trimmed by 4 bases and the J gene end by 0 bases; junction bases not matched to a gene: 4. The germline gives CDR1 MNHNS, CDR2 SASEGT. The CDR3 length is 16 residues. CDR3 nucleotides: TGTGCCAGCAGTGGGCGGGACAGGGGGTACCAAGAGACCCAGTACTTC. Residues: CASSGRDRGYQETQYF.

The V and J genes are TRBV27 and TRBJ2-4; TRBD1 is a possible D gene (7 bases). Trimming stripped 4 bases from V and 8 bases from J, with 18 bases between. The length of the CDR3 is 15 residues. Germline V CDR1 and CDR2: MNHEY, SMNVEV (reference sequence). The DNA for the CDR3 is TGTGCCAGCAGTTCGGAAGGAGGGGGCGTAGACATTCAGTACTTC. Residues: CASSSEGGGVDIQYF.

J is TRBJ2-7 and V is TRBV18; 8 positions agree with TRBD2. Germline CDR1 is KGHSH and CDR2 is LQKENI. The CDR3 has 14 residues. Unmatched junction bases numbered 2, after V lost 4 bases and J lost 0 bases. CDR3 sequence (DNA): TGTGCCAGCTCACGGGCGGGGGGCTCCTACGAGCAGTACTTC. Its protein is CASSRAGGSYEQYF.

The chain couples TRBV11-2 to TRBJ1-5, with TRBD1 matching 10 bases. Germline CDR1 reads SGHAT; CDR2 reads FQNNGV. The CDR3 has 16 amino acids. V shed 1 base and J 7 bases; nucleotides not matched to a gene: 7. The CDR3 coding sequence is TGTGCCAGCAGCTTAGGACCCGGACAGGGGGGACAGCCCCAGCATTTT. Translation gives CASSLGPGQGGQPQHF.